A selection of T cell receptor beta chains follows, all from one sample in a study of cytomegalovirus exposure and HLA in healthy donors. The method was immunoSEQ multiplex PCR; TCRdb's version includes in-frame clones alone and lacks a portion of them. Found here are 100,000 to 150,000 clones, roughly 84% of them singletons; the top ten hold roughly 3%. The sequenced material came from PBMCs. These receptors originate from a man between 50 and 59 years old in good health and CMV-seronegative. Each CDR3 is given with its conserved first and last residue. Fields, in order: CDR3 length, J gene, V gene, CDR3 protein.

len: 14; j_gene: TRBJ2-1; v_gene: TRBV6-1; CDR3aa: CATDRDRLYNEQFF
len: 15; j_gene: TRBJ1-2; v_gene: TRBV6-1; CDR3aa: CASSEAQGSNYGYTF
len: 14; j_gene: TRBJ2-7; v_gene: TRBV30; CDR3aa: CAWSKDRLSYEQYF
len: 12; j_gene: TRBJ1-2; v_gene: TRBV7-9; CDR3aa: CSSSLGAGGYTF
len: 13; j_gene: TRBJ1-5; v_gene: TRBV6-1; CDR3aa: CASSGTGNQPQHF
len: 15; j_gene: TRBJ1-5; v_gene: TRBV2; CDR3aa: CASSEAGGLNQPQHF
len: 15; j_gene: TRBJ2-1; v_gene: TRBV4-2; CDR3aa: CASSQDRYRGSEQFF
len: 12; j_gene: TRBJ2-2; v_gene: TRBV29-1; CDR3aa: CSGLRGAGELFF
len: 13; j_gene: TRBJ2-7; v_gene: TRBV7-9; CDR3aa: CASTSQEVYEQYF
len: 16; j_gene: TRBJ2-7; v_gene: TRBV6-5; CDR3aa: CASSYSDAGVNYEQYF
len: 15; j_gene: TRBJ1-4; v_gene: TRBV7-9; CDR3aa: CASSFLGAANEKLFF
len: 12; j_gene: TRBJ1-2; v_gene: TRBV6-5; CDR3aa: CASSFRGYGYTF
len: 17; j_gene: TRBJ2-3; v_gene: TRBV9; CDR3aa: CASSVATQGHTMHTQYF
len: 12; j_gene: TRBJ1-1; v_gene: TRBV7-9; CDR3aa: CASSNQGTEAFF
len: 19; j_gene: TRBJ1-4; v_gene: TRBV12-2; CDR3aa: CASRLVLGLLQGALRKLFF
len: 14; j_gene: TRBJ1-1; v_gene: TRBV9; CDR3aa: CASSGGGGGTEAFF
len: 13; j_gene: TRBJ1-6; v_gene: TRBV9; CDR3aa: CASSMTNNSPLHF
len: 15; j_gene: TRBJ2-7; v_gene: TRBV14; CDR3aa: CASSSYRAGLGEQYF
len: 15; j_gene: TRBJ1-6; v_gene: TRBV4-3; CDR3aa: CASSQALSRNSPLHF
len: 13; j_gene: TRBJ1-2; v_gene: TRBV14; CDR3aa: CASSLQGTGGYTF
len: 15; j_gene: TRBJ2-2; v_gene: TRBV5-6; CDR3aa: CASSFPDRGTGELFF
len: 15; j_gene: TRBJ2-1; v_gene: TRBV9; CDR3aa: CASSAGTVLYNEQFF
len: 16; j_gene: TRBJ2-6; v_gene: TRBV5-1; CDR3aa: CASSPSSGVGRGVLTF
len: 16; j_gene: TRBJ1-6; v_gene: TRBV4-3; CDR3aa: CASSQEAGGSNSPLHF
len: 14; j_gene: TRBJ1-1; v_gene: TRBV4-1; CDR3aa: CASRPGTLNTEAFF
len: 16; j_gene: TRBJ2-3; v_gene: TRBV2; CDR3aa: CASSDNRGLGTDTQYF
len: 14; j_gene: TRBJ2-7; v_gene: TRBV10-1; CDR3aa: CASSDWGREDEQYF
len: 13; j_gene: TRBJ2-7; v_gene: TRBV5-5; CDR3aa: CASSATGSYEQYF
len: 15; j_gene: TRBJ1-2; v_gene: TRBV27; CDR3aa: CASSLGGSWNYGYTF
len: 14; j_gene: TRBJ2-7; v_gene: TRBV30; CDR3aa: CACERGHAVDEQYF
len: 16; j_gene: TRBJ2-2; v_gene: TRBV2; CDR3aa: CAINRETGGRTGELFF
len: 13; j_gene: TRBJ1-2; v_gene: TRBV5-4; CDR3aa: CASSLDRGYGYTF
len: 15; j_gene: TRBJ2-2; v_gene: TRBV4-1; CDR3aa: CASSVRRANTGELFF
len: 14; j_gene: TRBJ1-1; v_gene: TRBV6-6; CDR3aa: CASSYSEGNTEAFF
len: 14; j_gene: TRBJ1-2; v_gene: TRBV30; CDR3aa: CAWRFEGGGYGYTF
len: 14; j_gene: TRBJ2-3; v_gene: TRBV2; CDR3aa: CASSPDRFTDTQYF
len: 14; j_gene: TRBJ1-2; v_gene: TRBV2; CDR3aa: CASTGQGARYGYTF
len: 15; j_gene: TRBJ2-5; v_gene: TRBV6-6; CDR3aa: CASSYSLDWQETQYF
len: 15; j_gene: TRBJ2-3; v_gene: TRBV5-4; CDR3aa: CASSLRGGNTDTQYF
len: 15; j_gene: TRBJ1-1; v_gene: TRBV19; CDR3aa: CASSSQAGWGTEAFF
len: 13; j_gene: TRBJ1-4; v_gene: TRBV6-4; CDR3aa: CASTPGVREKLFF
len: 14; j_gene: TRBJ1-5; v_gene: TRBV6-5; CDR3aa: CASSTTGWRQPQHF
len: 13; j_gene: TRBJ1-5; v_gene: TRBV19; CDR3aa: CALSGVETQPQHF
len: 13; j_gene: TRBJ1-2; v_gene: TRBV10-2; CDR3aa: CASNPSGGEGYTF
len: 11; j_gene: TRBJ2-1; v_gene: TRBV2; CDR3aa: CASNSGNEQFF
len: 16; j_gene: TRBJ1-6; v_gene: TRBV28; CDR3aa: CASSGDRDSHNSPLHF
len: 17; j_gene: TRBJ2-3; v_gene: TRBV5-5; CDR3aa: CASSLGGGGAMTDTQYF
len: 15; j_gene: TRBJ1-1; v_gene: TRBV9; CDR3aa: CASNREGRAGTEAFF
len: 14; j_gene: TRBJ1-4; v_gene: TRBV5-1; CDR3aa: CASSFGGFNEKLFF
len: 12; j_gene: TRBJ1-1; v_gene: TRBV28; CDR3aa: CASNTRNTEAFF
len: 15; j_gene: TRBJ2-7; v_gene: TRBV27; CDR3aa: CASSLLGGKTYEQYF
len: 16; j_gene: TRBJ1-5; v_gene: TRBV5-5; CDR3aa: CASSLAVTGGGQPQHF
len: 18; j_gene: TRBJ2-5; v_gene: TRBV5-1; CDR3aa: CASSFPALTGGARETQYF
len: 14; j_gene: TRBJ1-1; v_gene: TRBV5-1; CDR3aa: CASSITGGYTEAFF
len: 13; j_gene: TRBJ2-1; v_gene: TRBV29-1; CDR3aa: CSVEGQGTYEQFF
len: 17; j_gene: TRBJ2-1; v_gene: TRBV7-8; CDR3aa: CASSPRGVRASYNEQFF
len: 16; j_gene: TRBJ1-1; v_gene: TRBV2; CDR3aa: CASSLTGVLIGTEAFF
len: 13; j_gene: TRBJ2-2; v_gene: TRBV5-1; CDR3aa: CASSLGANGELFF
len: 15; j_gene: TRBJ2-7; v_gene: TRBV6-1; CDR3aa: CASSEGLPSSYEQYF
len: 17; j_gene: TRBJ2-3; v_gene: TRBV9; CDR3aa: CASSVVWNSQATDTQYF